The 11 T cell receptor beta chains listed next were all sequenced from one sample in a study of early T cells in non-severe SARS-CoV-2 infection (TCRdb year 2021). Library method: 5' RACE. Data came from a NextSeq 500. TCRdb redid the processing of the public reads, applying fastp at Q25 and MiXCR, and retained in-frame beta chains. CDR3 protein duplicates are merged, each entry listing the most common genes and DNA. The sample includes around 47,000 distinct CDR3 sequences, with approximately 10% observed a single time. About 9.9% of the sample comes from the top ten. Specimen: whole blood. These receptors were taken from an adult who was a healthcare worker with PCR-confirmed SARS-CoV-2 infection or an uninfected control (not recorded which).

The CDR3 reads CATSRVGNYEQYF. The CDR3 region has the DNA TGTGCCACCAGCAGAGTGGGGAATTACGAGCAGTACTTC. The chain carries TRBV15 and TRBJ2-7; D unclear. The CDR3 sequence is 13 residues long. Trimming cost V 1 base and J 4 bases, with 8 bases left between them. Germline values: CDR1 LNHNV, CDR2 YYDKDF (reference sequence).

This clonotype appeared many times. This chain links TRBV25-1 with TRBJ2-7; no clear D gene. CDR1 MGHDK and CDR2 SYGVNS come from the germline V gene. Trimming pared 6 bases from V and 9 bases from J, leaving 9 bases between. The CDR3 consists of 10 residues. In DNA, the CDR3 is TGTGCCAGCAGAGGGCCCAGGCAGTACTTC. Protein sequence: CASRGPRQYF.

This clonotype was observed many times. V and J are TRBV20-1 and TRBJ1-5; 9 bases match TRBD1. Germline V CDR1 and CDR2: DFQATT, SNEGSKA (reference sequence). The CDR3 has 16 residues. The junction had 9 bases not matched to a gene; V was cut back by 5 bases and J by 1 base. The CDR3 loop is CSAGRQGERSNQPQHF. In DNA, the CDR3 is TGCAGTGCTGGCAGACAGGGGGAAAGGAGCAATCAGCCCCAGCATTTT.

This clonotype was seen more than once but under ten times. The chain uses TRBV30 and TRBJ1-6; D is possibly TRBD1 (5 bases). Germline V gives CDR1 GTSNPN, CDR2 SVGIG (reference sequence). CDR3 length: 13 amino acids. V was clipped by 5 bases and J by 7 bases, with 12 bases between them. CDR3 DNA sequence: TGTGCCTGGCGCCGGGACCCGAATTCACCCCTCCACTTT. Its translation: CAWRRDPNSPLHF.

The chain links TRBV6-5 to TRBJ1-2, with D unclear. Trimming took 3 bases from V and 7 from J, leaving 9 bases between them. Germline CDR1 MNHEY, CDR2 SVGAGI. The CDR3 is 12 amino acids. This chain's CDR3 is CASSYQSSGYTF. CDR3 coding DNA: TGTGCCAGCAGTTATCAGAGTTCTGGCTACACCTTC.

The V and J genes are TRBV6-5 and TRBJ1-1; 8 positions match TRBD1. CDR3 length equals 16 residues. The V gene end was trimmed by 0 bases and the J gene end by 4 bases; junction bases not matched to a gene: 7. Germline loops: CDR1 MNHEY, CDR2 SVGAGI. The CDR3 DNA reads as TGTGCCAGCAGTTACTCCCCGGGACAGGCCGCCACTGAAGCTTTCTTT. Translating it yields CASSYSPGQAATEAFF.

This clonotype turned up a few times. This sequence joins TRBV29-1 and TRBJ2-7, with a possible D match to TRBD1 (6 bases). The CDR3 is 12 residues long. V lost 2 bases to trimming and J lost 3 bases, with 8 bases between them. CDR1 is SQVTM, CDR2 ANQGSEA, per germline. CDR3: CSVEQGFYEQYF. In DNA form, the CDR3 reads TGCAGCGTTGAACAGGGGTTCTACGAGCAGTACTTC.

This clonotype was counted only a few times. V is TRBV12-3 or TRBV12-4 and J is TRBJ2-3; a weak D match, TRBD2 (7 bases). V gave up 6 bases and J gave up 2 bases, with 21 bases separating them. The CDR3 length is 17 residues. The CDR3 DNA follows: TGTGCCAGCAGAGGGTTCGTAGCCGGGGGGCCCACAGATACGCAGTATTTT. Amino acid sequence: CASRGFVAGGPTDTQYF.

The chain joins TRBV6-2 or TRBV6-3 to TRBJ1-1; TRBD1 agrees at 9 bases. V was pared by 0 bases and J by 6 bases, with 8 bases of the junction left unmatched. CDR1 is MNHEY and CDR2 is SVGEGT in the germline V gene. The CDR3 is 16 amino acids. The chain's CDR3 is CASSYSMGTGIAEAFF. The DNA for the CDR3 is TGTGCCAGCAGTTACTCGATGGGGACAGGGATTGCTGAAGCTTTCTTT.

At least ten counts were recorded for this clonotype. The chain uses TRBV11-3 and TRBJ2-1; a weak D match, TRBD2 (5 bases). This CDR3 has 14 residues. The V end was cut by 1 base, the J end by 8 bases, with 12 bases between. Germline assignment: CDR1 SGHNT and CDR2 YENEEA. This CDR3 reads CASSLGAGTDEQFF. CDR3 bases: TGTGCCAGCAGCTTAGGGGCGGGCACGGATGAGCAGTTCTTC. The whole variable domain, remainder taken from reference TRBV11-3 and TRBJ2-1, is EAGVVQSPRYKIIEKKQPVAFWCNPISGHNTLYWYLQNLGQGPELLIRYENEEAVDDSQLPKDRFSAERLKGVDSTLKIQPAELGDSAVYLCASSLGAGTDEQFFGPGTRLTVL.

This clonotype was observed a few times. The chain couples TRBV9 to TRBJ1-5; tentatively, D is TRBD1 (6 bases). V lost 5 bases and J lost 5, with 11 bases in between. From germline, CDR1 is SGDLS and CDR2 YYNGEE. This CDR3 region has 13 residues. CDR3 sequence (DNA): TGTGCCAGCAGTGAGTCAGGGGATCAGCCCCAGCATTTT. It is translated as CASSESGDQPQHF.